Below are 12 T cell receptor beta chains sequenced from a single sample in a study of shared clonotypes between healthy human individuals. The method was immunoSEQ multiplex PCR; TCRdb's version includes in-frame clones alone and lacks a portion of them. The profile shows some 500,000 clones, 70% to 80% of them singletons. The specimen was PBMCs. These receptors were obtained from a middle-aged woman in good health. Some clones in this sample may be carry-over from other donors' samples.

This rearrangement joins TRBV11-2 to TRBJ2-7; D perhaps matches TRBD1 (6 bases). Germline V CDR1 and CDR2: SGHAT, FQNNGV. The CDR3 spans 15 residues. Between the trimmed V and J ends, which lost 5 bases and 6 bases, there was a span of 20 bases. Here the CDR3 reads CASSPDRNPISEQYF. DNA for the CDR3: TGTGCCAGCAGCCCCGACAGGAACCCGATCTCCGAGCAGTACTTC.

V is TRBV11-1 and J is TRBJ2-2; 8 positions match TRBD2. CDR1 SGHAT and CDR2 FQDESV come from the germline V gene (reference sequence). The V and J ends lost 5 bases and 0 bases, in that order; junction bases with no gene match: 5. The CDR3 runs to 16 residues. This chain's CDR3 is CASSPGLVANTGELFF. The DNA for the CDR3 is TGTGCCAGCAGCCCGGGACTAGTGGCGAACACCGGGGAGCTGTTTTTT.

The sample holds a few counts of this clone. V and J are TRBV28 and TRBJ1-5, with unresolved D. Trimming cost V 7 bases and J 4 bases, with 8 bases left between them. Germline V gene lookup returns CDR1 MDHEN and CDR2 SYDVKM. This CDR3 comprises 12 residues. The CDR3 is CASNSLNQPQHF. CDR3 DNA: TGTGCCAGCAACAGCCTTAATCAGCCCCAGCATTTT.

The chain is built from TRBV5-4 and TRBJ2-1; 7 positions agree with TRBD2. CDR1 and CDR2 from the germline V gene are SGHNT and YYREEE (reference sequence). The CDR3 is made up of 17 amino acids. Unmatched junction bases numbered 9, after V lost 3 bases and J lost 0 bases. The CDR3 DNA reads TGTGCCAGCAGCTCCGGGGGGTCGGCAGGCTCCTACAATGAGCAGTTCTTC. Translating gives CASSSGGSAGSYNEQFF.

The chain combines TRBV7-3 with TRBJ2-2, with D perhaps TRBD2 (6 bases). Germline assignment: CDR1 SGHTA and CDR2 FQGTGA. The CDR3 is 15 residues long. Deletions cut 2 bases from V and 0 bases from J, with 7 bases between. The CDR3 coding sequence is TGTGCCAGCAGCTTACGCGGGGCGAACACCGGGGAGCTGTTTTTT. Amino acid sequence: CASSLRGANTGELFF.

Regarding this clone: A read error is likely here: a far larger clone is one base away. The rearrangement uses TRBV7-3 and TRBJ1-1; D is possibly TRBD1 (6 bases). Germline lookup yields CDR1 SGHTA and CDR2 FQGTGA. V lost 5 bases, J lost 0 bases, and 7 bases lay in between. This CDR3 contains 13 residues. In DNA, the CDR3 is TGTGCCAGCAGCGGACAGTTGAACACTGAAGCTTTCTTT. Its translation is CASSGQLNTEAFF.

The chain couples TRBV7-9 to TRBJ1-1; D possibly corresponds to TRBD1 (5 bases). Germline V CDR1 and CDR2: SEHNR, FQNEAQ (reference sequence). The V gene lost 2 bases and the J gene lost 6 bases, with 13 bases spanning the gap. This CDR3 comprises 14 residues. The CDR3 DNA reads as TGTGCCAGCAGCTTAAATCCGGGGCGATCTGAAGCTTTCTTT. Its protein product is CASSLNPGRSEAFF.

This clone was seen just once. The chain couples TRBV6-5 to TRBJ1-1, with 8 bases aligning to TRBD1. The V and J ends lost 6 bases and 10 bases, in that order; junction bases with no gene match: 10. The CDR3 covers 13 residues. Germline-derived CDR1 and CDR2 are MNHEY and SVGAGI. The CDR3 nucleotides are TGTGCCAGCAGCCACCCCGGGACAGGAGGAGCTTTCTTT. Residues: CASSHPGTGGAFF.

This chain uses TRBV4-1 with TRBJ1-1; D unresolved. Germline V gene data show CDR1 as MGHRA and CDR2 as YSYEKL. CDR3 length: 15 residues. V was pared by 2 bases and J by 3 bases, with 13 bases between. CDR3 in DNA: TGCGCCAGCAGCCAACCGACGGATCGGGACACTGAAGCTTTCTTT. It codes for CASSQPTDRDTEAFF.

This chain connects TRBV6-5 to TRBJ1-2; maybe TRBD1 (6 bases). CDR3 length: 13 residues. CDR1 and CDR2 (germline): MNHEY, SVGAGI. The ends were cut back, 10 bases at V and 4 bases at J, with 16 bases in the middle. CDR3 residues: CATRQEAIYGYTF. DNA of the CDR3: TGTGCCACCCGACAGGAAGCGATCTATGGCTACACCTTC.

A remark on this clone: Different DNA sequences within this sample yield the same CDR3. The chain has TRBV28 and TRBJ2-2, with no clear D. V was trimmed by 7 bases and J by 0 bases, leaving 6 bases between them. The CDR3 has 13 residues. The germline CDR1 and CDR2 sequences are MDHEN and SYDVKM. The CDR3 protein is CASIGTNTGELFF. The CDR3 nucleotides read TGTGCCAGCATCGGCACGAACACCGGGGAGCTGTTTTTT.

The rearrangement joins TRBV4-1 to TRBJ2-3; D may be TRBD1 or TRBD2 (5 bases each). The CDR3 has 13 residues. Germline CDR1 reads MGHRA; CDR2 reads YSYEKL. Trimming took off 1 base at V and 7 bases at J, with 9 bases between the two ends. CDR3 coding DNA: TGCGCCAGCAGCCAAGTTGGGGGTCATACGCAGTATTTT. Amino acids: CASSQVGGHTQYF.